The 32 T cell receptor beta chains below all came from one sample that was sequenced in a study of T-cell reconstitution after alpha-beta-depleted transplantation in children. Construction of the TCRbeta library involved unique molecular identifiers. TCRdb passed the PCR reads through MiXCR, listing each CDR3 protein once. Among almost 400,000 distinct CDR3 sequences listed, over 20% were seen once. The sample was PBMCs from the stem cell graft donor, taken from the stem cell graft. Every receptor here comes from a human donor who donated a stem cell graft to a child with acute myeloid leukemia.

This clonotype was counted between two and nine times. The chain uses TRBV7-9 and TRBJ2-1; 9 bases align to TRBD2. Germline V gene lookup returns CDR1 SEHNR and CDR2 FQNEAQ (reference sequence). The length of the CDR3 is 15 residues. V shed 4 bases, J shed 11 bases, and the junction held 12 bases outside the gene matches. The CDR3 nucleotides read TGTGCCAGCAGCTCCCTAGCGGGAAGGGCTCCTAAGCAGTTCTTC. It codes for CASSSLAGRAPKQFF.

The sample holds many counts of this clonotype. This rearrangement joins TRBV29-1 to TRBJ2-6, with D maybe TRBD2 (6 bases). The CDR3 is made up of 16 amino acids. V was cut by 4 bases and J by 5 bases, with 18 bases left in between. The germline V gene encodes CDR1 SQVTM and CDR2 ANQGSEA. In DNA form, the CDR3 reads TGCAGCGTTGGGGAGGATGGAGGGACTTGGGCCAACGTCCTGACTTTC. Encoded protein: CSVGEDGGTWANVLTF.

This chain uses TRBV6-1 with TRBJ2-1; a possible D gene is TRBD1 (6 bases). There are 15 residues in the CDR3. Germline V lookup: CDR1 MNHNS, CDR2 SASEGT. Between the trimmed V and J ends, which lost 0 bases and 3 bases, there was a span of 9 bases. The CDR3 coding sequence is TGTGCCAGCAGTGAAGCGCGAGGGGGCTACAATGAGCAGTTCTTC. This encodes CASSEARGGYNEQFF.

This clonotype was recorded many times. The V and J genes are TRBV6-5 and TRBJ1-3; a possible D gene is TRBD1 (6 bases). Trimming shortened V by 5 bases and J by 2 bases, and 13 bases separated the two germline ends. Germline assignment: CDR1 MNHEY and CDR2 SVGAGI. This CDR3 contains 15 residues. The CDR3, as DNA: TGTGCCAGCAGTCCACAGGGTCTAGCTGGAAACACCATATATTTT. Its protein is CASSPQGLAGNTIYF.

This clonotype was seen at least ten times. This chain links TRBV6-1 with TRBJ2-7; no clear D. The CDR3 loop spans 13 amino acids. Trimming shortened V by 6 bases and J by 3 bases, and 12 bases separated the two germline ends. Germline lookup yields CDR1 MNHNS and CDR2 SASEGT. In nucleotides, the CDR3 is TGTGCCAGCAGAGGTCCTTGGGACTACGAGCAGTACTTC. Protein: CASRGPWDYEQYF.

V and J are TRBV25-1 and TRBJ1-1; D is undetermined. CDR3 length equals 13 residues. Germline V gene data show CDR1 as MGHDK and CDR2 as SYGVNS. V dropped 3 bases and J dropped 5 bases, with 10 bases sitting between them. This chain's CDR3 is CASSDGGRTEAFF. DNA of the CDR3: TGTGCCAGCAGTGACGGAGGGAGGACTGAAGCTTTCTTT.

The rearrangement uses TRBV5-1 and TRBJ1-1, with a tentative D call TRBD1 (6 bases). Germline V lookup: CDR1 SGHRS, CDR2 YFSETQ. V lost 0 bases, J lost 11 bases, and 11 bases lay in between. The CDR3 runs to 12 residues. As DNA, the CDR3 is TGCGCCAGCAGCTTGGGGTGGGGGCAGGCTTTCTTT. Its protein is CASSLGWGQAFF.

This clonotype was picked up many times. CDR3 DNA sequence: TGTGCCAGCAGGAGGGGGTCCTCACGAACTGAAGCTTTCTTT. Its protein product is CASRRGSSRTEAFF. The chain couples TRBV12-3 or TRBV12-4 to TRBJ1-1, with D maybe TRBD1 (6 bases). This CDR3 spans 14 amino acids. V shed 6 bases and J shed 5 bases, with 16 bases lying between them.

The V and J genes are TRBV7-9 and TRBJ2-1, with D perhaps TRBD2 (5 bases). Trimming removed 5 bases from V and 8 bases from J, with 13 bases in between. The CDR3 extends over 13 amino acids. The germline gives CDR1 SEHNR, CDR2 FQNEAQ (reference sequence). The CDR3 sequence: CASSHRGGYEQFF. The CDR3 DNA reads as TGTGCCAGCAGCCACAGAGGAGGCTATGAGCAGTTCTTC.

This clonotype was observed a few times. The chain is built from TRBV3-1 and TRBJ2-7, with D possibly TRBD1 on 5 matching bases. There are 12 residues in the CDR3. The V and J ends lost 0 bases and 9 bases respectively, with 9 bases between them. Looked up from germline, CDR1 is LGHDT and CDR2 is YNNKEL (reference sequence). Here the CDR3 DNA reads TGTGCCAGCAGCCAAGACAGGGCAAGGCAGTACTTC. Translation: CASSQDRARQYF.

There are a few counts of this clonotype. The chain combines TRBV12-3 or TRBV12-4 with TRBJ2-3, with no clear D. There are 13 residues in the CDR3. With 5 bases removed from V and 1 base from J, the gap between germline ends came to 7 bases. Here the CDR3 DNA reads TGTGCCAGCAGTGAAGGTCGCACAGATACGCAGTATTTT. Its translation: CASSEGRTDTQYF.

V gene TRBV3-1 combines with J gene TRBJ2-2; possibly TRBD2 for D (6 bases). Germline V gene lookup returns CDR1 LGHDT and CDR2 YNNKEL (reference sequence). This CDR3 comprises 13 residues. V gave up 6 bases and J gave up 4 bases, with 9 bases separating them. The CDR3 sequence is CASRRRGTGELFF. In nucleotides, the CDR3 is TGTGCCAGCAGAAGGAGGGGCACCGGGGAGCTGTTTTTT.

This chain connects TRBV12-3 or TRBV12-4 to TRBJ2-1; no clear D gene. The CDR3 has 12 amino acids. V was shortened by 0 bases and J by 9 bases, with 6 bases between the two germline ends. Here the CDR3 reads CASSLAKIEQFF. CDR3 coding DNA: TGTGCCAGCAGTTTAGCAAAAATTGAGCAGTTCTTC.

The V and J genes are TRBV12-3 or TRBV12-4 and TRBJ2-2, with D possibly matching TRBD1 (7 bases). The CDR3 is 16 residues long. V lost 3 bases to trimming and J lost 3 bases, with 14 bases between them. For the CDR3, the DNA is TGTGCCAGCAGTTTTAGGAGGGGGCCGGACACCGGGGAGCTGTTTTTT. Its translation: CASSFRRGPDTGELFF.

V gene TRBV11-3 combines with J gene TRBJ2-5; D call uncertain. Germline CDR1 is SGHNT and CDR2 is YENEEA. The CDR3 extends over 14 amino acids. Trimming took off 0 bases at V and 2 bases at J, with 7 bases between the two ends. Here the CDR3 reads CASSLEGQQETQYF. DNA of the CDR3: TGTGCCAGCAGCTTAGAGGGCCAACAAGAGACCCAGTACTTC. Variable domain in full (rest from reference TRBV11-3 and TRBJ2-5): EAGVVQSPRYKIIEKKQPVAFWCNPISGHNTLYWYLQNLGQGPELLIRYENEEAVDDSQLPKDRFSAERLKGVDSTLKIQPAELGDSAVYLCASSLEGQQETQYFGPGTRLLVL.

This chain uses TRBV7-2 with TRBJ2-1; the D is unclear. V lost 5 bases, J lost 7 bases, and 9 bases lay in between. The CDR3 consists of 12 residues. Germline values: CDR1 SGHTA, CDR2 FQGNSA. CDR3 in amino acids: CASSPATNEQFF. In DNA form, the CDR3 reads TGTGCCAGCAGCCCAGCGACGAATGAGCAGTTCTTC.

J is TRBJ2-7 and V is TRBV4-2; 7 nucleotides agree with TRBD2. Germline trimming cut 0 bases from V and 2 bases from J; bases unmatched to any gene: 4. This CDR3 spans 15 amino acids. CDR1 is LGHNA, CDR2 YNFKEQ, per germline. The chain's CDR3 is CASSQEQAGTYEQYF. The CDR3 coding sequence is TGTGCCAGCAGCCAAGAACAAGCGGGGACCTACGAGCAGTACTTC.

This rearrangement joins TRBV12-3 or TRBV12-4 to TRBJ2-5; 10 bases match TRBD2. This CDR3 has 16 residues. Germline trimming cut 5 bases from V and 5 bases from J; bases unmatched to any gene: 11. The CDR3 DNA follows: TGTGCCAGCAGTCTTTCTCTAGCGGGGGTGGGGGAGACCCAGTACTTC. Encoded protein: CASSLSLAGVGETQYF.

In its sample, this clonotype was seen a few times. This sequence joins TRBV5-1 and TRBJ2-5, with 13 bases matching TRBD2. Germline V CDR1 and CDR2: SGHRS, YFSETQ. The length of the CDR3 is 15 residues. Germline trimming cut 0 bases from V and 6 bases from J; bases unmatched to any gene: 2. The CDR3 reads CASSLELAGGKTQYF. For the CDR3, the DNA is TGCGCCAGCAGCTTGGAACTAGCGGGAGGGAAGACCCAGTACTTC.

This clonotype was recorded many times. The CDR3 bases are TGTGCCAGCAGTGCCGACGTGGGACAGGGGTTTGATGAGCAGTTCTTC. This codes for CASSADVGQGFDEQFF. The V call is TRBV25-1, the J call TRBJ2-1; 10 nucleotides line up with TRBD1. This CDR3 has 16 residues. Trimming cost V 4 bases and J 8 bases; bases outside gene matches: 11. Germline V gives CDR1 MGHDK, CDR2 SYGVNS.

This clonotype was observed a few times. The chain is built from TRBV15 and TRBJ2-1; D remains ambiguous. The CDR3 spans 13 residues. Trimming removed 0 bases from V and 6 bases from J, with 6 bases in between. Germline CDR1 LNHNV, CDR2 YYDKDF (reference sequence). The CDR3 bases are TGTGCCACCAGCAGAGATGAAGTCAATGAGCAGTTCTTC. This translates into CATSRDEVNEQFF.

CDR3 in amino acids: CASSQEWLAGTDTQYF. The CDR3 DNA sequence: TGCGCCAGCAGCCAAGAATGGCTAGCGGGGACAGATACGCAGTATTTT. The V and J genes are TRBV4-1 and TRBJ2-3, with 9 bases aligning to TRBD2. V dropped 0 bases and J dropped 3; count of bases not matched to a gene: 4. The CDR3 is made up of 16 amino acids. Germline V gene data show CDR1 as MGHRA and CDR2 as YSYEKL.

This clonotype was recorded only once. The chain joins TRBV5-1 to TRBJ1-1; the D gene is possibly TRBD1 (5 bases). This CDR3 spans 12 amino acids. V was cut by 3 bases and J by 8 bases, with 11 bases left in between. The germline CDR1 and CDR2 sequences are SGHRS and YFSETQ. CDR3 sequence: CASSSNQGEAFF. The CDR3 DNA reads TGCGCCAGCAGCTCGAACCAGGGCGAAGCTTTCTTT.

The chain combines TRBV7-2 with TRBJ2-7, with TRBD2 identical over 9 bases. The CDR3 extends over 15 amino acids. Germline V gives CDR1 SGHTA, CDR2 FQGNSA. Germline trimming cut 1 base from V and 3 bases from J; bases unmatched to any gene: 4. For the CDR3, the DNA is TGTGCCAGCAGCTTAGGACTAGCGGTCAACTACGAGCAGTACTTC. Amino acid sequence: CASSLGLAVNYEQYF.

The chain carries TRBV11-2 and TRBJ2-1, with D uncertain. CDR3 length: 19 amino acids. V was trimmed by 0 bases and J by 5 bases, leaving 23 bases between them. Germline loops: CDR1 SGHAT, CDR2 FQNNGV. In nucleotides, the CDR3 is TGTGCCAGCAGCTTAGATGTCGCACGGTCGGCGTTCGCGAACAATGAGCAGTTCTTC. This sequence encodes CASSLDVARSAFANNEQFF.

The chain uses TRBV23-1 and TRBJ2-7; 9 bases are shared with TRBD2. TRBV23-1 is reported as an ORF; its role is uncertain. The CDR3 extends over 13 amino acids. Losses at the gene ends were 5 bases for V and 5 bases for J; bases not matched to a gene: 4. CDR3 sequence: CASSSGRINEQYF. CDR3 nucleotide sequence: TGCGCCAGCAGTAGCGGGAGGATTAACGAGCAGTACTTC.

Written as DNA, the CDR3 is TGTGCCAGTTCCGGACAACAGTACTTC. Translated, it gives CASSGQQYF. V usage is TRBV19 and J usage is TRBJ2-7, with D tentatively TRBD1 (5 bases). Germline CDR1 is LNHDA and CDR2 is SQIVND (reference sequence). With 8 bases removed from V and 10 bases from J, the gap between germline ends came to 9 bases. The CDR3 has 9 amino acids. Combining the CDR3 with reference TRBV19 and TRBJ2-7 gives the whole variable domain DGGITQSPKYLFRKEGQNVTLSCEQNLNHDAMYWYRQDPGQGLRLIYYSQIVNDFQKGDIAEGYSVSREKKESFPLTVTSAQKNPTAFYLCASSGQQYFGPGTRLTVT.

A few counts support this clonotype. The rearrangement joins TRBV24-1 to TRBJ1-6; D is unclear. V was trimmed by 7 bases and J by 10 bases, leaving 4 bases between them. The CDR3 totals 10 residues. Germline CDR1 KGHDR, CDR2 SFDVKD. The CDR3 region has the DNA TGTGCCACCAGCGACTCACCCCTCCACTTT. This translates into CATSDSPLHF.

The J gene is TRBJ2-3, the V gene TRBV29-1; perhaps D is TRBD1 or TRBD2 (5 bases each). CDR1 and CDR2 from the germline V gene are SQVTM and ANQGSEA. CDR3 length: 16 residues. V was trimmed by 3 bases and J by 6 bases, leaving 22 bases between them. The DNA for the CDR3 is TGCAGCGTTGATAAGCTTCGGGGCCCTGGCCCGGATACGCAGTATTTT. Translation gives CSVDKLRGPGPDTQYF.

The gene calls are TRBV29-1 and TRBJ1-6; D perhaps matches TRBD1 (5 bases). V lost 5 bases, J lost 7 bases, and 15 bases lay in between. This CDR3 is 14 amino acids long. The germline CDR1 and CDR2 sequences are SQVTM and ANQGSEA. The CDR3 nucleotides are TGCAGCGTTTCAGGGTCGTCCAACAATTCACCCCTCCACTTT. It specifies CSVSGSSNNSPLHF.

Regarding this clonotype: A much more abundant neighbour one base away suggests this may be a read error. The chain links TRBV20-1 to TRBJ2-1, with D perhaps assigned TRBD1 or TRBD2 (5 bases each). The CDR3 length is 12 residues. Germline values: CDR1 DFQATT, CDR2 SNEGSKA (reference sequence). V dropped 6 bases and J dropped 8 bases, with 14 bases sitting between them. The CDR3 nucleotides read TGCAGTGCCAGGGTGGAGGAATATGAGCAGTTCTTC. Its protein is CSARVEEYEQFF.

This clonotype was observed a handful of times. J is TRBJ1-1 and V is TRBV12-3 or TRBV12-4, with D tentatively TRBD1 (6 bases). This CDR3 contains 14 residues. Trimming took 3 bases from V and 4 from J, leaving 12 bases between them. CDR3 amino acids: CASSFARGVTEAFF. The CDR3 nucleotides are TGTGCCAGCAGTTTTGCTAGGGGGGTCACTGAAGCTTTCTTT.